The 4 T cell receptor beta chains in this list originate from one sample, sequenced in a study of blood T cell repertoires in COVID-19 (dated by TCRdb to the early 2020s). Libraries were made using the immunoSEQ multiplex PCR assay. TCRdb provides this immuneACCESS table in a form limited to in-frame rearrangements. Some clones are lacking; in checked studies, under half of them reflect an unresolved V gene, and why the rest are absent is not known. The sample table contains more than 250,000 clones; only one count was recorded for 85% to 90% of them. Jointly, the top ten make up about 1.7% of the sample. The specimen was PBMCs or T cells enriched from blood (not recorded which). The receptors come from a woman between 18 and 29 years old with acute COVID-19.

This clone was seen once. V is TRBV9 and J is TRBJ1-4; weak D call: TRBD1 (6 bases). Trimming cost V 0 bases and J 7 bases, with 13 bases left between them. The CDR3 extends over 15 amino acids. The germline V gene has CDR1 SGDLS and CDR2 YYNGEE. CDR3 coding DNA: TGTGCCAGCAGCGTAGAGGGGGGGCAAGGTGAAAAACTGTTTTTT. Translated: CASSVEGGQGEKLFF.

The chain recombines TRBV5-1 with TRBJ2-3; 14 bases map to TRBD2. Germline assignment: CDR1 SGHRS and CDR2 YFSETQ. CDR3 length equals 15 residues. V lost 4 bases, J lost 9 bases, and 7 bases stayed unmatched. DNA of the CDR3: TGCGCCAGCAGCGGGACTAGCGGGGGAAGTTACACGCAGTATTTT. It encodes CASSGTSGGSYTQYF.

DNA of the CDR3: TGTGCCAGCAGACCCGGACTAGCGGGAAACTCCTACGAGCAGTACTTC. Translating it yields CASRPGLAGNSYEQYF. The chain combines TRBV27 with TRBJ2-7, with 12 bases lining up with TRBD2. V trimming: 6 bases; J trimming: 0 bases; junction bases outside the gene matches: 6. CDR3 size: 16 residues. Germline V CDR1 and CDR2: MNHEY, SMNVEV (reference sequence).

V usage is TRBV7-3 and J usage is TRBJ1-2; 8 bases agree with TRBD1. This CDR3 is 16 amino acids long. J lost 8 bases, V lost 0 bases, and 11 bases had no gene match. Germline V CDR1 and CDR2: SGHTA, FQGTGA. The CDR3 DNA reads TGTGCCAGCAGCTTAACGGGGGGAGGACAGGGTGGCGGCTACACCTTC. This encodes CASSLTGGGQGGGYTF.